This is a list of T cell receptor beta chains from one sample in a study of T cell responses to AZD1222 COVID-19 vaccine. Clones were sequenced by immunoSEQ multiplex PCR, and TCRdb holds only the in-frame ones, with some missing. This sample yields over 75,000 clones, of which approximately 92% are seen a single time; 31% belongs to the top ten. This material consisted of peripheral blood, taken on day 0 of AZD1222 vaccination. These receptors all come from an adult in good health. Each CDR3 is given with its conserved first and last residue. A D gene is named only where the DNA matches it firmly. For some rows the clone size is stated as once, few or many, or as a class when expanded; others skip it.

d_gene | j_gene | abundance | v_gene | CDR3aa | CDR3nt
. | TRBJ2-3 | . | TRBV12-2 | CASPIDRRADTQYF | TGTGCAAGTCCCATTGACCGGAGGGCAGATACGCAGTATTTT
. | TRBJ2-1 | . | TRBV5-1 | CASSGQDLPTDNEQFF | TGCGCCAGCAGCGGTCAGGACCTCCCAACGGACAATGAGCAGTTCTTC
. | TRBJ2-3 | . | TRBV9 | CASSVDSDTQYF | TGTGCCAGCAGCGTAGACTCAGATACGCAGTATTTT
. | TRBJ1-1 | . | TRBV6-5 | CASSYGAGVSEAFF | TGTGCCAGCAGTTACGGGGCAGGGGTTAGTGAAGCTTTCTTT
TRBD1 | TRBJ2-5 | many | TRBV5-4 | CASSRVPGQGETQYF | TGTGCCAGCAGCAGAGTTCCGGGACAGGGGGAGACCCAGTACTTC
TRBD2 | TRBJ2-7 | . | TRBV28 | CASSFPSGGSYEQYF | TGTGCCAGCAGTTTCCCGTCGGGGGGCTCCTACGAGCAGTACTTC
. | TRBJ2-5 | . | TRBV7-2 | CASSLAYQETQYF | TGTGCCAGCAGCTTAGCGTACCAAGAGACCCAGTACTTC
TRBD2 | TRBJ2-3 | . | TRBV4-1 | CASSPGSGSRDTQYF | TGCGCCAGCAGCCCCGGTAGCGGGAGCCGAGATACGCAGTATTTT
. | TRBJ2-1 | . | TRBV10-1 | CASRTDPSSPVFF | TGCGCCAGCAGGACGGACCCCTCTTCGCCGGTCTTCTTC
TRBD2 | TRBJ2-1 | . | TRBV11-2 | CASSDLLAGGPDEQFF | TGTGCCAGCAGCGACTTACTAGCGGGAGGCCCGGATGAGCAGTTCTTC
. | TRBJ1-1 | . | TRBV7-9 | CASSLALGSTEAFF | TGTGCCAGCAGCTTAGCGCTGGGGTCGACTGAAGCTTTCTTT
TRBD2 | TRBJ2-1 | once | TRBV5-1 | CASSPISGRFYNEQFF | TGCGCCAGCAGCCCAATTAGCGGGAGGTTTTACAATGAGCAGTTCTTC
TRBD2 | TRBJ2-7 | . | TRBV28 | CASNTRGGQGGHEQYF | TGTGCCAGCAATACCCGGGGGGGGCAGGGAGGCCACGAGCAGTACTTC
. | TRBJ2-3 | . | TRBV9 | CASSVQDSPTDTQYF | TGTGCCAGCAGCGTTCAGGACTCCCCCACAGATACGCAGTATTTT
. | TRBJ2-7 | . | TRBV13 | CASSLRRSSYEQYF | TGTGCCAGCAGCTTAAGACGGAGCTCCTACGAGCAGTACTTC
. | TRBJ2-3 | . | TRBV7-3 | CASSLGGVPTDTQYF | TGTGCCAGCAGCTTAGGAGGGGTGCCCACAGATACGCAGTATTTT
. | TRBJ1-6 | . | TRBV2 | CASSEAQRSPLHF | TGTGCCAGCAGTGAAGCGCAGCGATCACCCCTCCACTTT
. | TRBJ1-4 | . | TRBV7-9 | CASSQGIGQGNEKLFF | TGTGCCAGCAGCCAGGGGATTGGCCAGGGTAATGAAAAACTGTTTTTT
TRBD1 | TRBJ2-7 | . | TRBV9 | CASSPGGLEQYF | TGTGCCAGCAGCCCAGGGGGTCTCGAGCAGTACTTC
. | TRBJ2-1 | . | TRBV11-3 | CASSLDRGRSSYNEQFF | TGTGCCAGCAGCTTAGATCGGGGGAGGAGCTCCTACAATGAGCAGTTCTTC
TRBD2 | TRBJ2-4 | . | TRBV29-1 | CSVGTSGTLAKNIQYF | TGCAGCGTTGGGACTAGCGGGACCCTAGCCAAAAACATTCAGTACTTC
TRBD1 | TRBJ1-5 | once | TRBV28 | CASSLRVTGEGQPQHF | TGTGCCAGCAGTTTAAGGGTGACAGGGGAGGGTCAGCCCCAGCATTTT
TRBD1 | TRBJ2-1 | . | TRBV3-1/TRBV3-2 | CASSQVRDRAGEQFF | TGTGCCAGCAGCCAAGTTCGGGACAGGGCGGGTGAGCAGTTCTTC
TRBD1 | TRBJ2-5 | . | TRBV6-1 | CASSEPGQGAGETQYF | TGTGCCAGCAGTGAACCGGGACAGGGGGCGGGGGAGACCCAGTACTTC
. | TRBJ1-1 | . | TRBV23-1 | CASSPNLRGSGEAFF | TGCGCCAGCAGTCCAAACCTCAGGGGAAGCGGTGAAGCTTTCTTT
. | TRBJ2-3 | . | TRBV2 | CASSLKGRGGVSTDTQYF | TGTGCCAGCAGTCTCAAGGGGCGGGGTGGGGTTAGCACAGATACGCAGTATTTT
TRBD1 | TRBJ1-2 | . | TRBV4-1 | CASSPILRGGNYGYTF | TGCGCCAGCAGCCCAATCTTACGAGGGGGCAACTATGGCTACACCTTC
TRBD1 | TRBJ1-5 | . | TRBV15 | CATRPGGGDNQPQHF | TGTGCCACCAGGCCTGGAGGGGGCGACAATCAGCCCCAGCATTTT
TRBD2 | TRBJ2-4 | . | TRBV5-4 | CASTRMVAGLAKNIQYF | TGTGCCAGCACCCGGATGGTAGCGGGACTAGCCAAAAACATTCAGTACTTC
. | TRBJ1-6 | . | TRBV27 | CASSYKQDNSPLHF | TGTGCCAGCAGTTATAAACAGGATAATTCACCCCTCCACTTT
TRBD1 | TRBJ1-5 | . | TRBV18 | CASSPTGERQPQHF | TGTGCCAGCTCACCAACAGGGGAGCGTCAGCCCCAGCATTTT
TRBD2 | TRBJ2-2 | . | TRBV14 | CASSQAGTSGYFTGELFF | TGTGCCAGCAGCCAGGCCGGGACTAGCGGTTACTTCACCGGGGAGCTGTTTTTT
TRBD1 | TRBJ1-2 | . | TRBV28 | CASSSPDGQAANYGYTF | TGTGCCAGCAGTTCCCCCGACGGACAGGCGGCTAACTATGGCTACACCTTC
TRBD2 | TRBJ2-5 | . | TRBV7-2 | CASSFTTSGSWGGETQYF | TGTGCCAGCAGCTTCACTACTAGCGGGAGTTGGGGGGGGGAGACCCAGTACTTC
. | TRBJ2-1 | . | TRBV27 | CASSLWLAPKNEQFF | TGTGCCAGCAGTTTATGGCTAGCGCCTAAAAATGAGCAGTTCTTC
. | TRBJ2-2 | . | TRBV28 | CASSGRGRRGLVGELFF | TGTGCCAGCAGCGGCCGAGGTAGGAGGGGGCTTGTCGGGGAGCTGTTTTTT
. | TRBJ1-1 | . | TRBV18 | CASFTTGNTEAFF | TGTGCCAGCTTTACCACAGGGAACACTGAAGCTTTCTTT
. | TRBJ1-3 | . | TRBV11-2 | CASSLSYTFSGNTIYF | TGTGCCAGCAGCTTATCGTACACTTTCTCTGGAAACACCATATATTTT